One sample yielded the 9 T cell receptor beta chains listed below, sequenced in a study of blood T cell repertoires in COVID-19. Some clones are missing from TCRdb's copy, which holds only in-frame ones; the method was immunoSEQ multiplex PCR. Among about 170,000 clones listed, less than 90% were seen once. Sequencing was carried out using PBMCs or T cells enriched from blood (not recorded which). These TCRs come from a woman between 45 and 65 years old who had recovered from COVID-19.

This chain connects TRBV19 to TRBJ2-1, with D maybe TRBD1 (6 bases). The V gene's germline CDR1 is LNHDA and CDR2 SQIVND (reference sequence). The CDR3 spans 13 residues. The ends were cut back, 2 bases at V and 10 bases at J, with 12 bases in the middle. The CDR3 DNA follows: TGTGCCAGTAGTATACAGGGGATCAGCGAGCAGTTCTTC. Encoded protein: CASSIQGISEQFF.

This chain connects TRBV20-1 to TRBJ1-5, with D possibly TRBD1 on 5 matching bases. Germline values: CDR1 DFQATT, CDR2 SNEGSKA (reference sequence). V was clipped by 3 bases and J by 3 bases, with 9 bases between them. This CDR3 is built from 13 residues. CDR3 DNA: TGCAGTGCTAGTTTGGACAACAATCAGCCCCAGCATTTT. Protein sequence: CSASLDNNQPQHF.

The chain is built from TRBV30 and TRBJ1-2; D is unresolved. Trimming removed 2 bases from V and 7 bases from J, with 11 bases in between. The CDR3 consists of 12 residues. Per the germline V gene, CDR1 is GTSNPN and CDR2 is SVGIG (reference sequence). The CDR3 coding sequence is TGTGCCTGGAGTAGGCAGTCGGGTGGCTACACCTTC. Encoded protein: CAWSRQSGGYTF.

The genes are TRBV19 and TRBJ1-5, with D maybe TRBD1 (6 bases). The CDR3 consists of 16 residues. V lost 4 bases and J lost 0, with 13 bases in between. CDR1 and CDR2 from the germline V gene are LNHDA and SQIVND (reference sequence). CDR3 bases: TGTGCCAGTAGTACCTTAGAGGGGGTTAGCAATCAGCCCCAGCATTTT. The encoded protein is CASSTLEGVSNQPQHF.

The DNA for the CDR3 is TGCGCCAGCAGAAAGACAGGCCGTACTCAAGAGACCCAGTACTTC. The encoded protein is CASRKTGRTQETQYF. This chain uses TRBV10-1 with TRBJ2-5; TRBD1 might be the D (6 bases). Per germline, CDR1 WNHNN and CDR2 SYGVQD (reference sequence). The CDR3 sequence is 15 residues long. The V end was cut by 6 bases, the J end by 2 bases, with 16 bases between.

The chain links TRBV3-1 (or the pseudogene TRBV3-2) to TRBJ1-3; unclear D gene. Per germline, CDR1 LGHDT and CDR2 YNNKEL (reference sequence). V was shortened by 5 bases and J by 4 bases, with 6 bases between the two germline ends. The CDR3 extends over 12 amino acids. CDR3 amino acids: CASSSPGNTIYF. The CDR3 DNA is TGTGCCAGCAGCTCCCCAGGAAACACCATATATTTT.

The chain is built from TRBV28 and TRBJ1-2; D gene ambiguous. Per the germline V gene, CDR1 is MDHEN and CDR2 is SYDVKM. CDR3 length equals 13 residues. The germline V and J ends were trimmed by 3 bases and 3 bases, with 8 bases remaining between them. The CDR3 sequence is CASSFTGDYGYTF. CDR3 coding DNA: TGTGCCAGCAGTTTTACGGGAGACTATGGCTACACCTTC.

This chain connects TRBV29-1 to TRBJ1-2; possible D gene TRBD1, 5 bases. CDR1 is SQVTM, CDR2 ANQGSEA, per germline. The ends were cut back, 6 bases at V and 3 bases at J, with 20 bases in the middle. This CDR3 is built from 15 residues. The CDR3 is CSVESGSWEDYGYTF. Written as DNA, the CDR3 is TGCAGCGTCGAATCAGGGTCGTGGGAAGACTATGGCTACACCTTC.

The chain couples TRBV27 to TRBJ1-1, with 11 bases lining up with TRBD1. V dropped 1 base and J dropped 4; count of bases not matched to a gene: 2. Germline assignment: CDR1 MNHEY and CDR2 SMNVEV (reference sequence). The CDR3 totals 15 residues. Here the CDR3 DNA reads TGTGCCAGCAGTTTATGGGGGACAGGGGGCACTGAAGCTTTCTTT. It encodes CASSLWGTGGTEAFF.